The present entry profiles one T cell receptor (beta chain) with its context. This table comes from immunoSEQ multiplex PCR, and its TCRdb copy is limited to in-frame clones, with some not included. The table lists roughly 59,000 clones, more than 85% of them singletons. This CDR3 contains 15 residues. Trimming stripped 2 bases from V and 6 bases from J, with 16 bases between. Germline values: CDR1 MGHRA, CDR2 YSYEKL. The record originates from a study of control samples from healthy donors and cancer patients. This clonotype was sampled from a man in his forties with colorectal cancer. This sequence joins TRBV4-1 and TRBJ1-1; no clear D gene. Sequencing used PBMCs. In nucleotides, the CDR3 is TGCGCCAGCAGCCAATTCCCCCACGGGGTATCTGAAGCTTTCTTT. Amino acid sequence: CASSQFPHGVSEAFF.